This TCR beta chain was found in a study of cytomegalovirus exposure and HLA in healthy donors. PCR was performed using 60 Vbeta and 13 Jbeta primers. The method was immunoSEQ multiplex PCR; TCRdb's version includes in-frame clones alone and lacks a portion of them. The data contain about 160,000 clones, 87% of them singletons. This CDR3 spans 13 amino acids. V lost 0 bases and J 5 bases, leaving 6 bases between the germline ends. The germline gives CDR1 MNHEY, CDR2 SMNVEV (reference sequence). Overall study findings and caveats: When analyzed later, a missense DCLRE1C variant was found to be linked to TCR beta V- and J-gene trimming. Researchers catalogued under 200 TCR beta chains as cytomegalovirus-associated. Rates of TCR association differed by HLA locus in a later analysis, with DRB1 highest and HLA-C lowest.

Comment on this clone: The target antigen is unknown.

Input material: PBMCs. This chain links TRBV27 with TRBJ2-3; D is possibly TRBD2 (5 bases). The sequence came from a woman aged 30 to 39 in good health and CMV-seronegative. This CDR3 is CASSLSSGDTQYF. CDR3 in DNA: TGTGCCAGCAGTTTATCGAGCGGAGATACGCAGTATTTT.